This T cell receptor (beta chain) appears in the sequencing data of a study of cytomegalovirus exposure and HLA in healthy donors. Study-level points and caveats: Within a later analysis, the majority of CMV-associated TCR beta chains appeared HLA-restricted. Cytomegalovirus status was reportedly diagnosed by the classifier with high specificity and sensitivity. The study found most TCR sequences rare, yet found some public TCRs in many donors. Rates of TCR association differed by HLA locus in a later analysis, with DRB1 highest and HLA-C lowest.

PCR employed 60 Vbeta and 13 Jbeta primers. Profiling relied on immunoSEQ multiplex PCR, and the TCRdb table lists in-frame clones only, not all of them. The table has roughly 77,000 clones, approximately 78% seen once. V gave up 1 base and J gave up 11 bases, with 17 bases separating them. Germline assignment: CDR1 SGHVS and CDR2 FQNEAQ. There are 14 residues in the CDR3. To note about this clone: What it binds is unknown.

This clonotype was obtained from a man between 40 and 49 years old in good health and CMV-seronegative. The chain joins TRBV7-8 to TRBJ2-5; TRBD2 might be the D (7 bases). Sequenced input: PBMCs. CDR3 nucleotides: TGTGCCAGCAGCTTAGATCTGGGGGCGCGGGAGCAGTACTTC. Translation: CASSLDLGAREQYF.